This T cell receptor beta chain came from a study of spatial heterogeneity in lung cancer. Each CDR3 protein gets one entry after TCRdb re-called the 5' RACE reads with MiXCR. The data hold nearly 95,000 distinct CDR3 sequences, with less than 20% observed a single time. CDR1 and CDR2 (germline): SNHLY, FYNNEI. CDR3 length: 15 amino acids. V lost 0 bases and J 3 bases, leaving 11 bases between the germline ends. Regarding time point: blood at routine non-recurrence follow-up after resection. Without sorting, whole RNA was sequenced from tumor, nontumor lung or frozen PBMC. This clonotype was observed a few times.

Sample: PBMCs, taken at follow-up. This sequence originates from a male donor with early-stage non-small cell lung cancer. The V call is TRBV2, the J call TRBJ2-5; the D gene is possibly TRBD1 (6 bases). CDR3 region: CASSEARQAKETQYF. CDR3 coding DNA: TGTGCCAGCAGTGAAGCTCGACAGGCAAAAGAGACCCAGTACTTC.